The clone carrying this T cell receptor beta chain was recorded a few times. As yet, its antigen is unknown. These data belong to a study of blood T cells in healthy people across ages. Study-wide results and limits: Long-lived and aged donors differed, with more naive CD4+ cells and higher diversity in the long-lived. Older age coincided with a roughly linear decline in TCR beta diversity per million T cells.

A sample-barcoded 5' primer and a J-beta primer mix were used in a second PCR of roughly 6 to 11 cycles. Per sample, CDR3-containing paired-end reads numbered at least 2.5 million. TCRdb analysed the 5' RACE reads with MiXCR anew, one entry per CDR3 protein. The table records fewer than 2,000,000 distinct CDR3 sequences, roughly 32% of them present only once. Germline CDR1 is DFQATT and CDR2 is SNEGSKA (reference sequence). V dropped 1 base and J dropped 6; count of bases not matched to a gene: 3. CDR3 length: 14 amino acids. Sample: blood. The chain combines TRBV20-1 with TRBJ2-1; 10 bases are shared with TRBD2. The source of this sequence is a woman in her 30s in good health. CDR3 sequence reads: CSARGSGRANEQFF. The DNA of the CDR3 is TGCAGTGCTAGAGGGAGCGGGAGGGCCAATGAGCAGTTCTTC.